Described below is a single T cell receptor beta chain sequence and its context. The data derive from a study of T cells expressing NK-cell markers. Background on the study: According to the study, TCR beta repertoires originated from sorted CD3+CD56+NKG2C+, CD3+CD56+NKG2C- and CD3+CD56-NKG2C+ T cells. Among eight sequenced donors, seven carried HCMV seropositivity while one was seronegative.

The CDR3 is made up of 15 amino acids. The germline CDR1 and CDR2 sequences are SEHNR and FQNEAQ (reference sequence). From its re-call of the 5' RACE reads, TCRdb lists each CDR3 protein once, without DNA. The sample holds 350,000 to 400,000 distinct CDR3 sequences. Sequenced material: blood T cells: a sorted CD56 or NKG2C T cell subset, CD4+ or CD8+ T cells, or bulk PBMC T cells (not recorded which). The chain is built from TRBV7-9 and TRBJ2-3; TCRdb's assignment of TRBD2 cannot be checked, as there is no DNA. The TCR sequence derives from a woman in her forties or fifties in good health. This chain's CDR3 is CASSLSNAGGDTQYF.